This TCR beta chain was found in a study of post-analysis software for immune sequencing data (dated by TCRdb to the mid-2010s). In the study overall: The recorded disease courses included relapsing-remitting, secondary progressive and progressive-relapsing multiple sclerosis, and some patients had no subtype annotation. The patient repertoires were compared against more than 10 previously published healthy control repertoires obtained from donors aged roughly 6 to 28 years. A subset of samples was prepared in parallel using single-end sample barcoding, then pooled and co-amplified after Illumina adapter ligation.

TCR beta repertoires were profiled from peripheral blood of more than ten young patients with multiple sclerosis to demonstrate the VDJtools post-analysis software. The multiple sclerosis patients were children and adolescents ranging in age from 6 to 15 years. To prepare the library, PCR was applied. The instrument given in TCRdb is Illumina HiSeq 2500. To reduce PCR and sequencing biases, unique molecular identifiers were built into the TCR beta cDNA libraries. About 500,000 cDNA molecules were obtained for every 1 to 10 million input T cells, so each molecule roughly corresponded to one T cell. The patient libraries were prepared and sequenced using the same protocol as the earlier healthy control dataset. Within a given batch, samples were prepared together, multiplexed and sequenced on the same HiSeq lane. Concerning the study's data processing: Raw barcoded reads were processed with MIGEC, and single-read molecular identifier groups were discarded before consensus assembly and CDR3 extraction. VDJtools was used for post-analysis of the clonotype tables, with diversity normalized by down-sampling every dataset to the smallest sample size. To correct batch-related cross-sample contamination, repertoire overlap clustering matched CDR3 amino acid sequences but not nucleotide sequences. The public sequencing data were trimmed at Q25 with fastp and processed into clonotypes with MiXCR by TCRdb, which kept only in-frame beta chains. All rows with the same CDR3 protein become a single entry with the most common DNA and genes. TCRdb's processing, not the authors', yielded these V and J calls. Counted in this sample were hundreds of thousands of distinct CDR3 sequences; roughly 45% of them appeared once. About 1.5% of the sample comes from the top ten.

Findings and caveats that apply to the study as a whole: The control group was slightly older than the multiple sclerosis patient group. Strong co-clustering of samples prepared in the same batch was shown by direct clustering with F measure, prompting a batch-effect correction. Multiple sclerosis patients had significantly lower normalized Chao1 diversity than controls, a result that suggests substantial peripheral T-cell clonal expansion.

Comments on this clonotype: Its antigen specificity is not known. No quality values exist for individual bases; no much larger clone is one base distant.

Sample: blood. The TCR originated in a girl between 10 and 17 years old with multiple sclerosis.

For the CDR3, the sequence is CASSIRLAGELTDTQYF. The DNA sequence is as follows: TGTGCCAGCAGTATCAGACTAGCGGGAGAGTTAACAGATACGCAGTATTTT. This sequence uses TRBV27 and TRBJ2-3; 12 middle bases align to TRBD2. Trimming takes 5 bases off V and 3 bases off J; junction bases not matched to a gene: 9. CDR1 and CDR2, looked up from the germline V gene (reference sequence), are MNHEY and SMNVEV. Including cysteine and phenylalanine, the CDR3 has 17 amino acids. The only DNA kept is the CDR3, 51 bases in frame from the first base.